One sample yielded the 8 T cell receptor beta chains listed below, sequenced in a study of blood T cell repertoires in COVID-19. Data came from immunoSEQ multiplex PCR; TCRdb stores just in-frame clones and leaves some out. The table shows around 360,000 clones, with more than 75% occurring only once. The sequencing input was peripheral blood. The receptors originated from a woman aged 30 to 39 with COVID-19, enrolled during active disease.

The gene calls are TRBV27 and TRBJ1-2; a weak D match, TRBD1 (5 bases). The CDR3 runs to 14 residues. Trimming left V 2 bases short and J 3 bases short, with 10 bases between. Germline V gene sequence: CDR1 MNHEY, CDR2 SMNVEV (reference sequence). This CDR3 is CASSLRGTYYGYTF. In DNA form, the CDR3 reads TGTGCCAGCAGTTTAAGGGGCACTTACTATGGCTACACCTTC.

The chain carries TRBV6-4 and TRBJ1-1, with D possibly being TRBD1 (6 bases). Trimming removed 4 bases at V and 4 bases at J, with 13 bases between. Germline lookup yields CDR1 MRHNA and CDR2 SNTAGT. This CDR3 spans 14 amino acids. The CDR3 DNA follows: TGTGCCAGCAGTGTAGGTCAGGGGAGCACTGAAGCTTTCTTT. Translated: CASSVGQGSTEAFF.

This chain uses TRBV11-3 with TRBJ2-2; D might be TRBD2 (5 bases). The germline gives CDR1 SGHNT, CDR2 YENEEA. The CDR3 is 13 amino acids. V lost 5 bases and J lost 5, with 9 bases in between. The CDR3 nucleotides read TGTGCCAGCAGCGAAACGGGGACCGGGGAGCTGTTTTTT. Translation gives CASSETGTGELFF. The complete variable domain, with remaining parts taken from reference TRBV11-3 and TRBJ2-2, reads EAGVVQSPRYKIIEKKQPVAFWCNPISGHNTLYWYLQNLGQGPELLIRYENEEAVDDSQLPKDRFSAERLKGVDSTLKIQPAELGDSAVYLCASSETGTGELFFGEGSRLTVL.

V gene TRBV12-1 combines with J gene TRBJ1-5. TRBV12-1 is described as a pseudogene. The length of the CDR3 is 15 residues. Here the CDR3 DNA reads TGTGCCAGCTCGGGGGACCATCGACGCAATCAGCCCCAGCATTTT. This encodes CASSGDHRRNQPQHF.

The genes are TRBV4-3 and TRBJ2-7; a weak D match, TRBD1 (6 bases). This CDR3 has 15 amino acids. The germline V gene encodes CDR1 LGHNA and CDR2 YSLEER. V was shortened by 1 base and J by 3 bases, with 13 bases between the two germline ends. CDR3 amino acids: CASSQGLGANYEQYF. The DNA of the CDR3 is TGCGCCAGCAGCCAAGGCCTGGGGGCGAACTACGAGCAGTACTTC.

The V call is TRBV27, the J call TRBJ2-3; no clear D. Germline V gene sequence: CDR1 MNHEY, CDR2 SMNVEV (reference sequence). V was clipped by 6 bases and J by 0 bases, with 16 bases between them. The CDR3 runs to 16 residues. The CDR3 DNA is TGTGCCAGCAGGCCCTCCCCAGGCTCTAGCACAGATACGCAGTATTTT. This gives the protein CASRPSPGSSTDTQYF.

The rearrangement uses TRBV5-6 and TRBJ1-5; perhaps TRBD1 as D (6 bases). The CDR3 sequence is 15 residues long. V lost 1 base and J 2 bases, leaving 10 bases between the germline ends. CDR1 and CDR2 (germline): SGHDT, YYEEEE. CDR3 residues: CASSLFPGGNQPQHF. CDR3 DNA sequence: TGTGCCAGCAGCTTGTTTCCAGGGGGCAATCAGCCCCAGCATTTT. Full variable domain (remainder filled in from reference TRBV5-6 and TRBJ1-5): DAGVTQSPTHLIKTRGQQVTLRCSPKSGHDTVSWYQQALGQGPQFIFQYYEEEERQRGNFPDRFSGHQFPNYSSELNVNALLLGDSALYLCASSLFPGGNQPQHFGDGTRLSIL.

CDR3 sequence: CASSFRATQEKLFF. Written as DNA, the CDR3 is TGTGCCAGCAGCTTCAGGGCGACGCAGGAAAAACTGTTTTTT. V usage is TRBV9 and J usage is TRBJ1-4; weak D call: TRBD1 (5 bases). Trimming took 4 bases from V and 8 from J, leaving 15 bases between them. Germline V lookup: CDR1 SGDLS, CDR2 YYNGEE. The CDR3 loop spans 14 amino acids.